The clone carrying this T cell receptor beta chain has only one observation. The entry originates in a study of T-cell reconstitution after alpha-beta-depleted transplantation in children. This sample's TCRbeta library carried unique molecular identifier barcodes. Each CDR3 protein gets one entry after TCRdb re-called the PCR reads with MiXCR. Among roughly 300,000 distinct CDR3 sequences listed, around 9.6% were seen once. This receptor was obtained from a human donor who donated a stem cell graft to a child with SCID. This sample comprised PBMCs from the stem cell graft donor, obtained from the stem cell graft.

This chain's CDR3 is CASSQESGGNEQFF. The CDR3 DNA sequence: TGCGCCAGCAGCCAAGAGTCCGGGGGAAATGAGCAGTTCTTC. V gene TRBV4-1 combines with J gene TRBJ2-1; possible D gene TRBD2, 6 bases. The germline gives CDR1 MGHRA, CDR2 YSYEKL. CDR3 length equals 14 residues. Trimming took off 0 bases at V and 7 bases at J, with 10 bases between the two ends.